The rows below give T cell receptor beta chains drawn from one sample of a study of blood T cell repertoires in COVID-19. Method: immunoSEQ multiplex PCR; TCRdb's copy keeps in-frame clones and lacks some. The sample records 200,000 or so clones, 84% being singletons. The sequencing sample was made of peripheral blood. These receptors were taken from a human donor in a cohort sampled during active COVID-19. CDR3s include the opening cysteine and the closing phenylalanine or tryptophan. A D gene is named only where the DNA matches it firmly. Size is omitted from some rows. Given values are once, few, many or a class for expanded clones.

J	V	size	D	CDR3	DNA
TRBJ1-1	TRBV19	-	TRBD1	CASSIRDRGLTNTEAFF	TGTGCCAGTAGTATAAGGGACAGGGGGCTAACGAACACTGAAGCTTTCTTT
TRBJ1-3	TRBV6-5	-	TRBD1	CASISGGFSGNTIYF	TGTGCCAGCATTTCAGGGGGATTCTCTGGAAACACCATATATTTT
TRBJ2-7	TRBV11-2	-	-	CASSLETGPYEQYF	TGTGCCAGCAGCTTAGAAACAGGGCCCTACGAGCAGTACTTC
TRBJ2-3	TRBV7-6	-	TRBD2	CASSLGLAGGTDTQYF	TGTGCCAGCAGCTTAGGGCTAGCGGGAGGGACAGATACGCAGTATTTT
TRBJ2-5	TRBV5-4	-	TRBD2	CASSDRTSGTQETQYF	TGTGCCAGCAGCGACCGGACTAGCGGGACCCAAGAGACCCAGTACTTC
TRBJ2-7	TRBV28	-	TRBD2	CASSSPLAGAYYEQYF	TGTGCCAGCAGTTCCCCCCTAGCGGGGGCCTACTACGAGCAGTACTTC
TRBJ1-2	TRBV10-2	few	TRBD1	CASQAGTGVDRSRGYTF	TGCGCCAGCCAGGCCGGGACAGGGGTCGACAGAAGCCGAGGCTACACCTTC
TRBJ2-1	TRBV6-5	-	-	CASTLRGSYNEQFF	TGTGCCAGTACCCTTAGGGGTTCCTACAATGAGCAGTTCTTC
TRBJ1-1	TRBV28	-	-	CASSSSRFRRAGNTEAFF	TGTGCCAGCAGTTCAAGCCGATTTAGGAGGGCAGGGAACACTGAAGCTTTCTTT
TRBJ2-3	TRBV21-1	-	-	CASSKAGGLSTDTQYF	TGTGCCAGCAGCAAAGCTGGGGGCCTTAGCACAGATACGCAGTATTTT
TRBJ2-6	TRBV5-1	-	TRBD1	CASSQIWTGATTSGANVLTF	TGCGCCAGCAGCCAGATTTGGACAGGGGCTACCACCTCTGGGGCCAACGTCCTGACTTTC
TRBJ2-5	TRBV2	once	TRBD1	CASSDNRGTETQYF	TGTGCCAGCAGTGACAACAGGGGAACCGAGACCCAGTACTTC
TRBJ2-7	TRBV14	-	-	CASSQTGLASYEQYF	TGTGCCAGCAGCCAAACCGGACTGGCGTCCTACGAGCAGTACTTC
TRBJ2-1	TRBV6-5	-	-	CASSLYNEQFF	TGTGCCAGCAGCCTATATAATGAGCAGTTCTTC
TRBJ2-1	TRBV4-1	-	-	CASSQVLRSSYNEQFF	TGCGCCAGCAGCCAAGTTCTTCGGAGCTCCTACAATGAGCAGTTCTTC
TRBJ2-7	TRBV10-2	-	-	CASRSLGSSYEQYF	TGCGCCAGCAGATCACTAGGGAGCTCCTACGAGCAGTACTTC
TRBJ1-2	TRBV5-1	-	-	CASSLQNYGYTF	TGCGCCAGCAGCTTGCAGAACTATGGCTACACCTTC
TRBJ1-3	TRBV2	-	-	CASSEWPGNTIYF	TGTGCCAGCAGTGAATGGCCTGGAAACACCATATATTTT
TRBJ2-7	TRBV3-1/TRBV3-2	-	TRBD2	CASSQSGNHEQYF	TGTGCCAGCAGCCAGAGCGGGAACCACGAGCAGTACTTC
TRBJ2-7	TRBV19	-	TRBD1	CASSSPGQGYEQYF	TGTGCCAGTAGTTCGCCGGGACAGGGCTACGAGCAGTACTTC
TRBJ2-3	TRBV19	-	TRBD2	CASSLRTSGTDTQYF	TGTGCCAGTAGTCTCAGGACTAGCGGTACAGATACGCAGTATTTT
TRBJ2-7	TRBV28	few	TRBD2	CASTPLAGRYEQYF	TGTGCCAGCACCCCGCTAGCGGGAAGGTACGAGCAGTACTTC
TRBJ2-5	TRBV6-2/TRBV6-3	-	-	CASSYVSGVETQYF	TGTGCCAGCAGTTACGTTTCCGGGGTGGAGACCCAGTACTTC
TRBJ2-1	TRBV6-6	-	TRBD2	CASSYLTSGSEQFF	TGTGCCAGCAGTTACTTGACTAGCGGGAGTGAGCAGTTCTTC
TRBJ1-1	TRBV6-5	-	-	CASRGGGGGGTEAFF	TGTGCCAGCAGGGGGGGCGGGGGAGGAGGCACTGAAGCTTTCTTT
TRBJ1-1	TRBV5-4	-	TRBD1	CASSWPGQGYTEAFF	TGTGCCAGCAGCTGGCCGGGACAGGGATACACTGAAGCTTTCTTT
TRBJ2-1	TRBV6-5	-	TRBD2	CASSYGGGRTHEQFF	TGTGCCAGCAGTTACGGGGGGGGACGGACCCATGAGCAGTTCTTC
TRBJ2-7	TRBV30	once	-	CAWTQGGRYEQYF	TGTGCCTGGACGCAGGGTGGCCGTTACGAGCAGTACTTC